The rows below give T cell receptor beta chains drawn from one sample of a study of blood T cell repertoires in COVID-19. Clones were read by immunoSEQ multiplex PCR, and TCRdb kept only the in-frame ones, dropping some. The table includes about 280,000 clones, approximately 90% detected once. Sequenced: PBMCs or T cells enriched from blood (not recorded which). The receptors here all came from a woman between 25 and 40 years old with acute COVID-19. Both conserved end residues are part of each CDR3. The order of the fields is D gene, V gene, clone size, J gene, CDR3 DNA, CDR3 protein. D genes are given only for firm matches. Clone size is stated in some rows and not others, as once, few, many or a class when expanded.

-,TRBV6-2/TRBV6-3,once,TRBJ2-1,TGTGCCAGCAGTAAGACTAGAATTGGAGATGAGCAGTTCTTC,CASSKTRIGDEQFF
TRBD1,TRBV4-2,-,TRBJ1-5,TGTGCCAGCAGCCAAGAGGGACAGCGCAATCAGCCCCAGCATTTT,CASSQEGQRNQPQHF
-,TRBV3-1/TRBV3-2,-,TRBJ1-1,TGTGCCAGCAGCCAGGGGGCACAGGGCGGCACTGAAGCTTTCTTT,CASSQGAQGGTEAFF
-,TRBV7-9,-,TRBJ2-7,TGTGCCAGCAGCTTAGTCGACAACACCTACGAGCAGTACTTC,CASSLVDNTYEQYF
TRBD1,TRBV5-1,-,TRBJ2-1,TGCGCCAGCAGCTTTGGCGGGACAGGGAATGAGCAGTTCTTC,CASSFGGTGNEQFF
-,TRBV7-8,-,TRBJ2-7,TGTGCCAGCAGCTTAGCGACGGCCCCCGGACAAGCTTCCTACGAGCAGTACTTC,CASSLATAPGQASYEQYF
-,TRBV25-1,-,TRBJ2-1,TGTGCCAGCTCAGACCGGGAGTTGTCCTACAATGAGCAGTTCTTC,CASSDRELSYNEQFF
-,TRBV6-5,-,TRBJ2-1,TGTGCCAGCAGTACCAGTACACTAGAGCAGTTCTTC,CASSTSTLEQFF
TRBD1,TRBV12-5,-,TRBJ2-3,TGTGCTAGTGGTTCGACAGGGAATACGCAGTATTTT,CASGSTGNTQYF
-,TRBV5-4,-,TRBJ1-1,TGTGCCAGCAGCTTCGACAAATATGAAGCTTTCTTT,CASSFDKYEAFF
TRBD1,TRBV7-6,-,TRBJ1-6,TGTGCCAGCAGCTTAGAGAGGGACAGTAATTCACCCCTCCACTTT,CASSLERDSNSPLHF
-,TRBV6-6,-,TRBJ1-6,TGTGCCAGCAGTTACGAGGGGGTGGGTAATTCACCCCTCCACTTT,CASSYEGVGNSPLHF
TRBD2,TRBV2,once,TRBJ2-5,TGTGCCAGCTTGGGGGTTCTAGCGGGTCCTGGGGAGACCCAGTACTTC,CASLGVLAGPGETQYF
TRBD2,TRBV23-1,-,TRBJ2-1,TGCGCCAGCAGCGTCACTAGCGGGAAGTTTCTTGAGCAGTTCTTC,CASSVTSGKFLEQFF
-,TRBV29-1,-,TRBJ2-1,TGCAGCGTTGGACGGGACAAGCCCTTCAATGAGCAGTTCTTC,CSVGRDKPFNEQFF
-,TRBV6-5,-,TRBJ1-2,TGTGCCAGCAGTTACGCGGAAGCGGGGGCCCCGAGCTACACCTTC,CASSYAEAGAPSYTF
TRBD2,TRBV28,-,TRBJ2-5,TGTGCCAGCGAGACATACGGGGGGGGGAGAGAGACCCAGTACTTC,CASETYGGGRETQYF
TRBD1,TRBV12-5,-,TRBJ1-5,TGTGCTAGTGGTTTGACCGGGACAGAGCAGGATCAGCCCCAGCATTTT,CASGLTGTEQDQPQHF
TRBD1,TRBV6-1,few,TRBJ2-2,TGTGCCAGCAGTGACGACAGGGCGAACACCGGGGAGCTGTTTTTT,CASSDDRANTGELFF
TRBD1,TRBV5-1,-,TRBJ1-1,TGCGCCAGCAGCCGCGGGACAGGGTTCGACACTGAAGCTTTCTTT,CASSRGTGFDTEAFF
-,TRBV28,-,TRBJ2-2,TGTGCCAGCAGTTTAGTAACCGGGGAGCTGTTTTTT,CASSLVTGELFF
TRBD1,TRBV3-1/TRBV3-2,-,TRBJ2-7,TGTGCCAGCAGCCGAGGACAGGGTGTAAGGGTCGAGCAGTACTTC,CASSRGQGVRVEQYF
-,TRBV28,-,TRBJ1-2,TGTGCCAGCAGACCCCCCACGGACAGTTATGGCTACACCTTC,CASRPPTDSYGYTF
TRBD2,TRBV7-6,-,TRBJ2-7,TGTGCCAGCAGCTTAGAGGCGGGAGAGGTGTACGAGCAGTACTTC,CASSLEAGEVYEQYF
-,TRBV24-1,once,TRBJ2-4,TGTGCCACCAGTGAAGGCCGTGGGGCTCACATTCAGTACTTC,CATSEGRGAHIQYF
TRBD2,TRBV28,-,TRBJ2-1,TGTGCCAGCAGTTATCATACTAGCGGGAGCGACAATGAGCAGTTCTTC,CASSYHTSGSDNEQFF
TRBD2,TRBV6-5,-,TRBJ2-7,TGTGCCAGCAGTTGGGGGAGTAGTGGCGGGAGATCCGAGCAGTACTTC,CASSWGSSGGRSEQYF
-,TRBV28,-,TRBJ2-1,TGTGCCAGCAGTAAAACCACAGCGGGCGCCTACAATGAGCAGTTCTTC,CASSKTTAGAYNEQFF
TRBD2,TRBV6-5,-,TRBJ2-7,TGTGCCAGCAGTACCGGGACTAGCGTCTACGAGCAGTACTTC,CASSTGTSVYEQYF
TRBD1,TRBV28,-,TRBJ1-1,TGTGCCAGCAGTCCCCTGATACAGGGGGGGGGTGAAGCTTTCTTT,CASSPLIQGGGEAFF
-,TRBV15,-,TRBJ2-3,TGTGCCACCAGCAGATCCACTGGCACAGATACGCAGTATTTT,CATSRSTGTDTQYF
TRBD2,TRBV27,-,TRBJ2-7,TGTGCCAGCAGTCCCGGGACTAGCATTATCTACGAGCAGTACTTC,CASSPGTSIIYEQYF
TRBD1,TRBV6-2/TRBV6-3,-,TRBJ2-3,TGTGCCAGCAGTTACGGTACAGGGGGCGTGGCAGATACGCAGTATTTT,CASSYGTGGVADTQYF
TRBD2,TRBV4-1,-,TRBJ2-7,TGCGCCAGCACCGAGGGAGGGCCTTGGTCCGAGCAGTACTTC,CASTEGGPWSEQYF
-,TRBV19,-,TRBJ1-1,TGTGCCAGTAGTATGGGGGGGACTGCTGAAGCTTTCTTT,CASSMGGTAEAFF
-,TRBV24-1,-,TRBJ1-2,TGTGCCACCAGTGATTTAGAAGGGGGCTATGGCTACACCTTC,CATSDLEGGYGYTF
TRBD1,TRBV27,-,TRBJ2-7,TGTGCCAGCAGTCTGCTAGGGACAGGGGTCATGCAGTACTTC,CASSLLGTGVMQYF
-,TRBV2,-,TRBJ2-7,TGTGCCAGCAGTGTTAGGACAGGGGGTAGGGCTAGCGGGACCTACGAGCAGTACTTC,CASSVRTGGRASGTYEQYF
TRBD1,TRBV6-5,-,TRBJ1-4,TGTGCCAGCAGTTACACAGGGGACGATGAAAAACTGTTTTTT,CASSYTGDDEKLFF
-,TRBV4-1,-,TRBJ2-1,TGCGCCAGCAGCCAGAAAGAGGGTCCGGAGCAGTTCTTC,CASSQKEGPEQFF
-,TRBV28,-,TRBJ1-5,TGTGCCAGCAGTTTACCCCAGGGTGAGCGAGTTGGTCAGCCCCAGCATTTT,CASSLPQGERVGQPQHF